These T cell receptor beta chains were read from a single sample in a study of T cells in Graves' hyperthyroidism and ophthalmopathy. MiXCR, run by TCRdb on the multiplex PCR reads, gives a single entry per CDR3 protein. This table has some 510,000 distinct CDR3 sequences, 20% appearing once. Material for sequencing was blood. These receptors were collected from a man between 18 and 35 years old with Graves' hyperthyroidism. Both conserved end residues are part of each CDR3. Clone size is given for some rows only: seen once, a few or many times, or a class if the clone is expanded.

abundance	v_gene	CDR3aa
many	TRBV2	CASSGTVSGELFF
.	TRBV6-5	CASSYNRDSYEQYF
many	TRBV5-1	CASSLEARSSLGIYEQYF
many	TRBV12-5	CASGNSGYNSPLHF
.	TRBV20-1	CSAGWTNSYEQYF
many	TRBV28	CASSKDGEEAFF
.	TRBV11-2	CASSLGTHSNQPQHF
many	TRBV5-1	CASSLYAGAGNTIYF
many	TRBV12-3/TRBV12-4	CASSLGGDGNQPQHF
many	TRBV6-1	CASSEATGTARFYEQYF
many	TRBV11-3	CASSARTGTNYGYTF
few	TRBV27	CASSLSPTGNTGELFF
.	TRBV20-1	CSARDHDRATEAFF
.	TRBV5-5	CASSSSSGGPSYEQYF
many	TRBV30	CAWSVGRGYTF
.	TRBV5-6	CASSFWTALKGNTEAFF
many	TRBV12-3/TRBV12-4	CASSLGGRGYTF
many	TRBV27	CASKGTGLYGYTF
many	TRBV6-1	CASSPTGEGNTIYF
.	TRBV5-1	CASSPGDAYEQYF